This T cell receptor (beta chain) was sequenced in a study of blood T cell repertoires in COVID-19. Study as a whole: Italy, Spain and the United States were the sources of the convalescent and acute COVID-19 samples. The cDNA or gDNA used as material had been derived from T cells, B-cell-depleted T cells, or PBMCs.

Produced via immunoSEQ multiplex PCR; TCRdb's table is partial and in-frame only. The sample consists of roughly 330,000 clones, more than 70% of them appearing once. The junction had 7 bases not matched to a gene; V was cut back by 5 bases and J by 3 bases. Per germline, CDR1 SGHTA and CDR2 FQGNSA. The length of the CDR3 is 15 residues. A few counts support this clone. This TCR was recovered from a woman between 45 and 65 years old with acute or convalescent COVID-19. The genes are TRBV7-2 and TRBJ1-2, with 9 bases matching TRBD1. Sequencing was carried out using peripheral blood. Here the CDR3 DNA reads TGTGCCAGCAGCATACACACAGGGGGCGACTATGGCTACACCTTC. Translated: CASSIHTGGDYGYTF.